The 19 T cell receptor beta chains below were found in one sample sequenced in a study of neurological immune-mediated disorders. Time point meaning: longitudinal time-point 1 (baseline). TCRdb re-called the 5' RACE reads with MiXCR, one entry per CDR3 protein. The sample lists some 60,000 distinct CDR3 sequences, approximately 12% seen once, with about 6.3% in the top ten. Sequencing was performed on PBMCs. The receptors stem from a male donor with HTLV-1-associated myelopathy (HAM/TSP).

Many counts were recorded for this clonotype. V is TRBV14 and J is TRBJ1-6; D is unresolved. The germline V gene has CDR1 SGHDN and CDR2 FVKESK. V lost 4 bases, J lost 6 bases, and 13 bases lay in between. This CDR3 is 15 amino acids long. The CDR3 nucleotides are TGTGCCAGCAGCCTGTCGGTAGGGTCTAATTCACCCCTCCACTTT. Translation: CASSLSVGSNSPLHF.

Many counts were recorded for this clonotype. CDR3: CASSLDGISSTDTQYF. CDR3 nucleotide sequence: TGCGCCAGCAGCTTGGACGGAATTTCTAGCACAGATACGCAGTATTTT. The V call is TRBV5-1, the J call TRBJ2-3; D uncertain. Trimming took off 0 bases at V and 0 bases at J, with 11 bases between the two ends. In germline, CDR1 is SGHRS, CDR2 YFSETQ. There are 16 residues in the CDR3.

This clonotype was seen repeatedly, ten times or more. The chain has TRBV7-2 and TRBJ2-7; possibly TRBD1 or TRBD2 for D (5 bases each). This CDR3 has 14 residues. The V gene lost 3 bases and the J gene lost 1 base, with 10 bases spanning the gap. Germline values: CDR1 SGHTA, CDR2 FQGNSA. The DNA for the CDR3 is TGTGCCAGCAGCTTCCGGGACGGATCCTACGAGCAGTACTTC. Encoded protein: CASSFRDGSYEQYF.

This clonotype was counted ten times or more. J is TRBJ2-7 and V is TRBV5-1; 9 positions agree with TRBD1. Germline lookup yields CDR1 SGHRS and CDR2 YFSETQ. The junction had 11 bases not matched to a gene; V was cut back by 2 bases and J by 5 bases. The CDR3 totals 16 residues. The chain's CDR3 is CASSLQGPGTGNEQYF. The CDR3, as DNA: TGCGCCAGCAGCTTACAAGGTCCCGGGACAGGGAACGAGCAGTACTTC.

In this sample, this clonotype turned up many times. The chain joins TRBV5-1 to TRBJ2-1; weak D call: TRBD2 (6 bases). The V and J ends lost 7 bases and 3 bases respectively, with 11 bases between them. The CDR3 contains 13 residues. CDR1 is SGHRS, CDR2 YFSETQ, per germline. CDR3 sequence: CASSPGVYNEQFF. Written as DNA, the CDR3 is TGCGCCAGCTCCCCGGGGGTCTACAATGAGCAGTTCTTC.

The genes are TRBV14 and TRBJ2-1; D unresolved. Trimming removed 7 bases from V and 6 bases from J, with 22 bases in between. Germline assignment: CDR1 SGHDN and CDR2 FVKESK. The CDR3 runs to 16 residues. CDR3 sequence (DNA): TGTGCCAGCAATCCCCTACCAGGATGGCGGTCCAATGAGCAGTTCTTC. It specifies CASNPLPGWRSNEQFF.

This clonotype was observed many times. The chain is built from TRBV6-2 or TRBV6-3 and TRBJ1-5; D is unresolved. The CDR3 loop spans 14 amino acids. Germline V CDR1 and CDR2: MNHEY, SVGEGT. With 5 bases removed from V and 9 bases from J, the gap between germline ends came to 17 bases. The CDR3 reads CASSPGSRLSPQHF. Written as DNA, the CDR3 is TGTGCCAGCAGTCCGGGGAGCCGGTTGTCGCCCCAGCATTTT.

The sample holds many counts of this clonotype. The chain couples TRBV29-1 to TRBJ2-3; 7 nucleotides agree with TRBD2. CDR3 length: 16 amino acids. Germline V lookup: CDR1 SQVTM, CDR2 ANQGSEA. Unmatched junction bases numbered 8, after V lost 1 base and J lost 1 base. The CDR3 DNA follows: TGCAGCGTTGAAGTCCTCCTACGGGAGGGCACAGATACGCAGTATTTT. Translation gives CSVEVLLREGTDTQYF.

About this clonotype: A read error may produce the germline difference seen at one junction end. This rearrangement joins TRBV5-1 to TRBJ2-2; 8 bases are a match to TRBD2. This CDR3 region has 16 residues. From germline, CDR1 is SGHRS and CDR2 YFSETQ. For the CDR3, the DNA is TGCGCCAGCAGCTTTTGGCGGGGGGCCGATACCGGGGGGCTGTTTTTT. Encoded protein: CASSFWRGADTGGLFF.

This clonotype showed up just a few times. Written as DNA, the CDR3 is TGCAGTGCCCTGGGAGAGGCGGCTGGCTACACCTTC. Its translation: CSALGEAAGYTF. The rearrangement links TRBV20-1 to TRBJ1-2; D remains unclear. V dropped 6 bases and J dropped 7 bases, with 15 bases sitting between them. The CDR3 is 12 amino acids. The germline V gene encodes CDR1 DFQATT and CDR2 SNEGSKA (reference sequence).

Turning to this clonotype: A much larger clone lies one base from this, so it may be a read error. The chain carries TRBV19 and TRBJ2-5, with D tentatively TRBD1 or TRBD2 (7 bases each). V gave up 7 bases and J gave up 3 bases, with 21 bases separating them. The CDR3 is 16 residues long. The germline gives CDR1 LNHDA, CDR2 SQIVND (reference sequence). CDR3 coding DNA: TGTGCCAGTATTACGAGAAGGCGGGGGACAGAAGAGACCCAGTACTTC. Protein product: CASITRRRGTEETQYF.

Only a few counts were recorded for this clonotype. The gene calls are TRBV15 and TRBJ1-4; D is unresolved. V lost 3 bases, J lost 0 bases, and 8 bases lay in between. The CDR3 spans 15 residues. The V gene's germline CDR1 is LNHNV and CDR2 YYDKDF (reference sequence). CDR3 in amino acids: CATSSYRTTNEKLFF. The CDR3 DNA reads TGTGCCACCAGCAGCTACAGAACAACTAATGAAAAACTGTTTTTT.

V usage is TRBV7-8 and J usage is TRBJ1-1, with TRBD1 matching 7 bases. Losses at the gene ends were 9 bases for V and 4 bases for J; bases not matched to a gene: 11. The CDR3 contains 14 residues. Germline V gene sequence: CDR1 SGHVS, CDR2 FQNEAQ. The CDR3 loop is CASSRTTGTTEAFF. The CDR3 bases are TGTGCCAGTAGCCGCACGACAGGGACCACTGAAGCTTTCTTT.

The J gene is TRBJ2-6, the V gene TRBV5-1; tentative D call: TRBD2 (5 bases). CDR1 and CDR2 from the germline V gene are SGHRS and YFSETQ. Trimming stripped 4 bases from V and 0 bases from J, with 14 bases between. This CDR3 is built from 17 residues. CDR3 sequence: CASSPGVSISGANVLTF. For the CDR3, the DNA is TGCGCCAGCAGCCCCGGGGTTTCCATCTCTGGGGCCAACGTCCTGACTTTC.

The chain uses TRBV6-6 and TRBJ1-1; TRBD1 might be the D (6 bases). Trimming shortened V by 2 bases and J by 4 bases, and 14 bases separated the two germline ends. Germline lookup yields CDR1 MNHNY and CDR2 SVGAGI (reference sequence). The CDR3 has 15 residues. The CDR3 region is CASSYAETGITEAFF. Here the CDR3 DNA reads TGTGCCAGCAGTTACGCAGAAACAGGGATCACTGAAGCTTTCTTT.

This clonotype was detected a few times. The genes are TRBV5-1 and TRBJ2-7; maybe TRBD2 (5 bases). Per the germline V gene, CDR1 is SGHRS and CDR2 is YFSETQ. The CDR3 has 14 amino acids. The V gene lost 4 bases and the J gene lost 5 bases, with 16 bases spanning the gap. Here the CDR3 DNA reads TGCGCCAGCAGCCATCCCGCGGCGGGCGACGAGCAGTACTTC. Translated, it gives CASSHPAAGDEQYF.

Ten or more counts support this clonotype. The CDR3 DNA sequence: TGCAGTGCTAGACCGGGCCTGAACACTGAAGCTTTCTTT. Its protein product is CSARPGLNTEAFF. V is TRBV20-1 and J is TRBJ1-1, with no clear D. With 2 bases removed from V and 0 bases from J, the gap between germline ends came to 7 bases. Germline loops: CDR1 DFQATT, CDR2 SNEGSKA (reference sequence). This CDR3 has 13 amino acids.

This clonotype appeared many times. The chain recombines TRBV5-6 with TRBJ2-1; a possible D gene is TRBD2 (6 bases). Trimming took off 0 bases at V and 6 bases at J, with 13 bases between the two ends. The CDR3 is 15 residues long. CDR1 is SGHDT, CDR2 YYEEEE, per germline. CDR3 residues: CASSLEMGGGNEQFF. CDR3 in DNA: TGTGCCAGCAGCTTGGAGATGGGGGGAGGCAATGAGCAGTTCTTC.

The table lists this clonotype with many counts. The rearrangement uses TRBV6-6 and TRBJ2-6; possibly TRBD2 for D (5 bases). V lost 0 bases and J 1 base, leaving 10 bases between the germline ends. The CDR3 is 17 residues long. Germline values: CDR1 MNHNY, CDR2 SVGAGI (reference sequence). The CDR3 DNA follows: TGTGCCAGCAGTTACTCGAATACGGGGTCTGGGGCCAACGTCCTGACTTTC. This encodes CASSYSNTGSGANVLTF.